These 23 T cell receptor beta chains share one sample of origin, sequenced in a study of identical twins. TCRdb reprocessed the 5' RACE reads with MiXCR, giving one entry per CDR3 protein. The sample lists around 280,000 distinct CDR3 sequences, under 9% occurring once. This sample also appeared in a second study, on yellow fever vaccine responses in identical twins.

Material: memory (CD45RO+) T cells sorted from blood. Source of these receptors: a woman in her late teens or twenties in good health.

This clonotype was counted at least ten times. The chain combines TRBV6-5 with TRBJ2-6; D gene ambiguous. This CDR3 spans 17 amino acids. With 0 bases removed from V and 0 bases from J, the gap between germline ends came to 9 bases. Germline V gene lookup returns CDR1 MNHEY and CDR2 SVGAGI. This chain's CDR3 is CASSYSYRDSGANVLTF. In nucleotides, the CDR3 is TGTGCCAGCAGTTACTCATACAGAGACTCTGGGGCCAACGTCCTGACTTTC.

In DNA, the CDR3 is TGTGCCAGCAGCCAAAACCAGGGGGCGGGTGGCTACACCTTC. It encodes CASSQNQGAGGYTF. This chain joins TRBV28 and TRBJ1-2, with 8 bases aligning to TRBD1. The CDR3 is 14 amino acids. The germline CDR1 and CDR2 sequences are MDHEN and SYDVKM. Trimming took 6 bases from V and 7 from J; bases not matched to a gene: 10.

This clonotype has a handful of counts. This chain links TRBV7-9 with TRBJ2-2; a weak D match, TRBD2 (6 bases). Trimming stripped 7 bases from V and 3 bases from J, with 12 bases between. This CDR3 has 14 amino acids. Germline CDR1 SEHNR, CDR2 FQNEAQ (reference sequence). The CDR3 sequence is CASKAGTDTGELFF. CDR3 bases: TGTGCCAGCAAGGCGGGGACCGACACCGGGGAGCTGTTTTTT.

This clonotype was found a few times. CDR3 in DNA: TGCAGTGCTAGAGTTTTCGGAGGGGGCAATGAGCAGTTCTTC. Encoded protein: CSARVFGGGNEQFF. The V call is TRBV20-1, the J call TRBJ2-1; D is perhaps TRBD1 or TRBD2 (6 bases each). The CDR3 has 14 amino acids. With 1 base removed from V and 6 bases from J, the gap between germline ends came to 13 bases. CDR1 and CDR2 from the germline V gene are DFQATT and SNEGSKA (reference sequence).

The V call is TRBV11-2, the J call TRBJ2-3; TRBD1 might be the D (6 bases). Looked up from germline, CDR1 is SGHAT and CDR2 is FQNNGV. The CDR3 covers 12 residues. V lost 5 bases to trimming and J lost 5 bases, with 8 bases between them. The CDR3 loop is CASSEQGDTQYF. As DNA, the CDR3 is TGTGCCAGCAGCGAACAGGGAGATACGCAGTATTTT.

This clonotype occurred a few times. The rearrangement links TRBV20-1 to TRBJ2-7; TRBD2 matches at 8 bases. This CDR3 region has 15 residues. Germline lookup yields CDR1 DFQATT and CDR2 SNEGSKA (reference sequence). Germline trimming cut 4 bases from V and 7 bases from J; bases unmatched to any gene: 15. The CDR3 nucleotides read TGCAGTGCTATGACGTTGACTAGCGACGTGGGGGAGCAGTACTTC. The encoded protein is CSAMTLTSDVGEQYF.

In its sample, this clonotype was seen a few times. This chain connects TRBV5-8 to TRBJ2-1; 8 bases line up with TRBD2. Per the germline V gene, CDR1 is SGHTS and CDR2 is YDEGEE. The CDR3 sequence is 15 residues long. The J segment lost 7 bases and the V segment lost 1 base, leaving 7 bases of the junction unmatched. CDR3 in amino acids: CASSLRGGVWNEQFF. CDR3 DNA sequence: TGTGCCAGCAGCTTGCGGGGGGGCGTTTGGAATGAGCAGTTCTTC.

In this sample, this clonotype turned up many times. DNA for the CDR3: TGTGCCAGCAGCCCCGGGACCGGATTGTTTAGCAATCAGCCCCAGCATTTT. Its protein is CASSPGTGLFSNQPQHF. J is TRBJ1-5 and V is TRBV12-3 or TRBV12-4; TRBD1 is a possible D gene (5 bases). The CDR3 has 17 residues. With 6 bases removed from V and 0 bases from J, the gap between germline ends came to 18 bases.

There are a few counts of this clonotype. The rearrangement uses TRBV10-2 and TRBJ2-5; 8 nucleotides line up with TRBD1. Germline CDR1 reads WSHSY; CDR2 reads SAAADI. V was pared by 2 bases and J by 4 bases, with 6 bases of the junction left unmatched. This CDR3 is 15 amino acids long. Here the CDR3 DNA reads TGCGCCAGCAGTGAGCAGGGGGCCTCTTCAGAGACCCAGTACTTC. This encodes CASSEQGASSETQYF.

This clonotype was observed many times. The chain links TRBV7-2 to TRBJ1-6, with D possibly matching TRBD1 (5 bases). The V and J ends lost 1 base and 7 bases respectively, with 8 bases between them. The CDR3 spans 14 residues. In germline, CDR1 is SGHTA, CDR2 FQGNSA. The CDR3 here is CASSLVPGNSPLHF. The CDR3 DNA is TGTGCCAGCAGCTTAGTTCCAGGGAATTCACCCCTCCACTTT.

This clonotype was recorded many times. This chain links TRBV5-6 with TRBJ2-1; 11 positions agree with TRBD2. CDR1 and CDR2 (germline): SGHDT, YYEEEE. This CDR3 comprises 15 residues. With V trimmed by 4 bases and J by 2 bases, 2 bases remained unmatched. CDR3: CASSNSGGAYNEQFF. In nucleotides, the CDR3 is TGTGCCAGCAGCAATAGCGGGGGGGCCTACAATGAGCAGTTCTTC.

The V and J genes are TRBV19 and TRBJ2-1, with D unclear. The CDR3 sequence is 16 residues long. V shed 3 bases and J shed 0 bases, with 12 bases lying between them. The germline CDR1 and CDR2 sequences are LNHDA and SQIVND (reference sequence). The CDR3 loop reads CASSILQRTSYNEQFF. The CDR3 DNA follows: TGTGCCAGTAGTATTTTGCAACGGACCTCCTACAATGAGCAGTTCTTC. The complete variable domain, with remaining parts taken from reference TRBV19 and TRBJ2-1, reads DGGITQSPKYLFRKEGQNVTLSCEQNLNHDAMYWYRQDPGQGLRLIYYSQIVNDFQKGDIAEGYSVSREKKESFPLTVTSAQKNPTAFYLCASSILQRTSYNEQFFGPGTRLTVL.

This clonotype appeared a few times. V and J are TRBV2 and TRBJ2-7; TRBD2 might be the D (5 bases). From germline, CDR1 is SNHLY and CDR2 FYNNEI. V was shortened by 6 bases and J by 4 bases, with 16 bases between the two germline ends. This CDR3 has 14 residues. The CDR3 region is CASRVSGTLYEQYF. The CDR3 coding sequence is TGTGCCAGCAGGGTAAGCGGAACTCTGTACGAGCAGTACTTC.

In this sample, this clonotype turned up a few times. This chain uses TRBV5-1 with TRBJ2-7, with TRBD2 as a possible D gene (5 bases). This CDR3 is built from 14 residues. The germline CDR1 and CDR2 sequences are SGHRS and YFSETQ. The V gene lost 0 bases and the J gene lost 3 bases, with 10 bases spanning the gap. In DNA, the CDR3 is TGCGCCAGCAGCTTGGGGTCGGGGTACTACGAGCAGTACGTC. Its protein is CASSLGSGYYEQYV.

This clonotype was seen more than once but under ten times. The rearrangement links TRBV2 to TRBJ1-1, with unresolved D. The CDR3 has 13 amino acids. Germline V CDR1 and CDR2: SNHLY, FYNNEI. V gave up 3 bases and J gave up 0 bases, with 5 bases separating them. This CDR3 reads CASSEEVNTEAFF. The CDR3 region has the DNA TGTGCCAGCAGTGAGGAGGTGAACACTGAAGCTTTCTTT.

This clonotype has just a few counts. The rearrangement joins TRBV20-1 to TRBJ2-7; D ambiguous. Trimming pared 1 base from V and 5 bases from J, leaving 6 bases between. CDR3 length: 11 residues. Germline V lookup: CDR1 DFQATT, CDR2 SNEGSKA (reference sequence). Written as DNA, the CDR3 is TGCAGTGCTAGAGTCAGGAACGAGCAGTACTTC. As protein: CSARVRNEQYF.

This clonotype was seen repeatedly, ten times or more. V and J are TRBV6-5 and TRBJ1-4, with D perhaps TRBD1 (6 bases). The germline CDR1 and CDR2 sequences are MNHEY and SVGAGI. Deletions cut 2 bases from V and 5 bases from J, with 9 bases between. The CDR3 spans 14 residues. The CDR3: CASSYDRSNEKLFF. CDR3 coding DNA: TGTGCCAGCAGTTACGACAGGTCGAATGAAAAACTGTTTTTT.

The chain uses TRBV27 and TRBJ1-1; maybe TRBD1 (5 bases). CDR3 length: 13 residues. Per germline, CDR1 MNHEY and CDR2 SMNVEV (reference sequence). Trimming cost V 1 base and J 6 bases, with 9 bases left between them. The CDR3 loop is CASSLWGGPEAFF. The CDR3 region has the DNA TGTGCCAGCAGTTTATGGGGCGGGCCTGAAGCTTTCTTT.

The gene calls are TRBV23-1 and TRBJ2-1; 9 bases match TRBD2. TRBV23-1 is labeled an ORF, and its function is uncertain. V lost 2 bases, J lost 0 bases, and 8 bases stayed unmatched. The CDR3 spans 18 residues. The CDR3 region is CASSQPLAGRSSYNEQFF. As DNA, the CDR3 is TGCGCCAGCAGTCAACCCCTAGCGGGGCGAAGCTCCTACAATGAGCAGTTCTTC.

This clonotype was counted a few times. The chain joins TRBV9 to TRBJ2-3; D is possibly TRBD1 or TRBD2 (5 bases each). The CDR3 spans 16 residues. In germline, CDR1 is SGDLS, CDR2 YYNGEE. Between the trimmed V and J ends, which lost 0 bases and 0 bases, there was a span of 11 bases. The CDR3 sequence is CASSVGDVGSTDTQYF. The CDR3 DNA reads as TGTGCCAGCAGCGTAGGGGACGTCGGAAGCACAGATACGCAGTATTTT.

The V call is TRBV11-3, the J call TRBJ1-1; D ambiguous. Trimming took 3 bases from V and 0 from J, leaving 8 bases between them. From germline, CDR1 is SGHNT and CDR2 YENEEA. The length of the CDR3 is 14 residues. The CDR3, as DNA: TGTGCCAGCAGCTTTGCGACGGTGAACACTGAAGCTTTCTTT. It translates to CASSFATVNTEAFF. Complete variable domain (other parts from reference TRBV11-3 and TRBJ1-1): EAGVVQSPRYKIIEKKQPVAFWCNPISGHNTLYWYLQNLGQGPELLIRYENEEAVDDSQLPKDRFSAERLKGVDSTLKIQPAELGDSAVYLCASSFATVNTEAFFGQGTRLTVV.

V gene TRBV20-1 combines with J gene TRBJ1-1; D not resolved. Germline V gene sequence: CDR1 DFQATT, CDR2 SNEGSKA (reference sequence). This CDR3 has 13 residues. V lost 5 bases, J lost 4 bases, and 14 bases lay in between. This CDR3 reads CSAGRGVLTEAFF. The CDR3 bases are TGCAGTGCTGGCCGCGGGGTCCTCACTGAAGCTTTCTTT.

There are a few counts of this clonotype. This sequence joins TRBV7-2 and TRBJ2-1; 7 bases map to TRBD2. Germline CDR1 and CDR2: SGHTA and FQGNSA. The CDR3 spans 15 residues. V gave up 0 bases and J gave up 4 bases; unmatched junction bases: 3. The CDR3 reads CASSLAAGLYNEQFF. The CDR3 DNA reads as TGTGCCAGCAGCTTAGCAGCGGGGTTGTACAATGAGCAGTTCTTC.